Each of the 8 T cell receptor beta chains below was sequenced from the same sample in a study of OX40 agonist ivuxolimab in advanced cancers. Assay: immunoSEQ multiplex PCR; the TCRdb copy retains only in-frame clones and omits some. The sample lists about 70,000 clones, about 91% occurring once. The sample here was CD4+ or CD8+ T cells sorted from blood, taken in a trial of the OX40 agonist ivuxolimab. The origin of the receptors is an adult with an advanced solid tumor such as melanoma, head and neck, liver or kidney cancer.

The rearrangement uses TRBV28 and TRBJ1-4; possible D gene TRBD1, 5 bases. This CDR3 spans 15 amino acids. V lost 5 bases to trimming and J lost 3 bases, with 13 bases between them. The germline gives CDR1 MDHEN, CDR2 SYDVKM. CDR3 loop: CASSVPGPANEKLFF. The DNA for the CDR3 is TGTGCCAGCAGTGTACCAGGGCCGGCTAATGAAAAACTGTTTTTT.

V gene TRBV5-6 combines with J gene TRBJ1-2; 10 bases align to TRBD1. Looked up from germline, CDR1 is SGHDT and CDR2 is YYEEEE. The CDR3 runs to 14 residues. Germline trimming cut 5 bases from V and 5 bases from J; bases unmatched to any gene: 6. In DNA, the CDR3 is TGTGCCAGCAGTTCGGACAGGGGGAATTATGGCTACACCTTC. Its translation is CASSSDRGNYGYTF.

V usage is TRBV2 and J usage is TRBJ2-7, with 7 bases aligning to TRBD1. Germline values: CDR1 SNHLY, CDR2 FYNNEI. This CDR3 contains 13 residues. J gave up 3 bases and V 7 bases, and 6 bases lay outside the gene matches. CDR3 DNA: TGTGCCAGCAACCGGGACAGACTCTACGAGCAGTACTTC. It specifies CASNRDRLYEQYF.

There are a few counts of this clone. The CDR3 DNA follows: TGTGCCAGTAGATACAGGGCAAATCAGCCCCAGCATTTT. Translating gives CASRYRANQPQHF. This rearrangement joins TRBV19 to TRBJ1-5; tentatively, D is TRBD1 (6 bases). The CDR3 is 13 amino acids. V shed 6 bases and J shed 4 bases, with 10 bases lying between them. Germline V lookup: CDR1 LNHDA, CDR2 SQIVND (reference sequence).

This chain uses TRBV19 with TRBJ2-3, with D possibly being TRBD2 (5 bases). The CDR3 totals 14 residues. Germline lookup yields CDR1 LNHDA and CDR2 SQIVND (reference sequence). Trimming took 10 bases from V and 4 from J, leaving 18 bases between them. CDR3 residues: CAIKGVGAADTQYF. CDR3 nucleotide sequence: TGTGCCATAAAAGGAGTGGGAGCGGCAGATACGCAGTATTTT.

The chain employs TRBV18 and TRBJ2-7; D gene ambiguous. The CDR3 spans 13 residues. V lost 2 bases and J 4 bases, leaving 9 bases between the germline ends. Per germline, CDR1 KGHSH and CDR2 LQKENI. CDR3 loop: CASSPGPLYEQYF. In DNA, the CDR3 is TGTGCCAGCTCACCAGGGCCTTTATACGAGCAGTACTTC.

V is TRBV19 and J is TRBJ1-2; D gene unclear. Trimming stripped 5 bases from V and 7 bases from J, with 26 bases between. Germline assignment: CDR1 LNHDA and CDR2 SQIVND (reference sequence). The CDR3 totals 17 residues. CDR3 nucleotide sequence: TGTGCCAGTAGTCGGGCACTGGTGGGCGCCGAAAGAGCTGGCTACACCTTC. Protein sequence: CASSRALVGAERAGYTF.

The rearrangement links TRBV29-1 to TRBJ2-3; D is possibly TRBD1 (6 bases). V dropped 5 bases and J dropped 0 bases, with 12 bases sitting between them. Per germline, CDR1 SQVTM and CDR2 ANQGSEA. There are 14 residues in the CDR3. Written as DNA, the CDR3 is TGCAGCGTTCGGACAGCCCTAAGCACAGATACGCAGTATTTT. It is translated as CSVRTALSTDTQYF.